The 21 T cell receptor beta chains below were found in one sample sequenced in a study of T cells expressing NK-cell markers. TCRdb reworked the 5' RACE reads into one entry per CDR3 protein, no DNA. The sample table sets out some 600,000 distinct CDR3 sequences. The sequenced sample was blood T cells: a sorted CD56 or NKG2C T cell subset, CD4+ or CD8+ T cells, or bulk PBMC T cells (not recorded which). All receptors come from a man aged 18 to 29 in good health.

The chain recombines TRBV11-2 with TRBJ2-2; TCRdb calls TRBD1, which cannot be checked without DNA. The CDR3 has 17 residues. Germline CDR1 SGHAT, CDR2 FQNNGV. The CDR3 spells CASSSHNTGGEAGELFF.

This CDR3 reads CSAWTGGSLHTEAFF. The chain combines TRBV20-1 with TRBJ1-1; TCRdb lists TRBD1, though no DNA is available to test this call. Germline V gene data show CDR1 as DFQATT and CDR2 as SNEGSKA (reference sequence). The CDR3 length is 15 residues.

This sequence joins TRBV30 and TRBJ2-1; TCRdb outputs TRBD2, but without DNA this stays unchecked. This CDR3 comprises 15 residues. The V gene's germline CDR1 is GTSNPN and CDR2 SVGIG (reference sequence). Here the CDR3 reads CAWARTSGMYNEQFF. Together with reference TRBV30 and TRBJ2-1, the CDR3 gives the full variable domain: SQTIHQWPATLVQPVGSPLSLECTVEGTSNPNLYWYRQAAGRGLQLLFYSVGIGQISSEVPQNLSASRPQDRQFILSSKKLLLSDSGFYLCAWARTSGMYNEQFFGPGTRLTVL.

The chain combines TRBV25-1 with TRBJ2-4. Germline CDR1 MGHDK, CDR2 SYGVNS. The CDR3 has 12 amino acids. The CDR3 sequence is CASSGPTRIQYF.

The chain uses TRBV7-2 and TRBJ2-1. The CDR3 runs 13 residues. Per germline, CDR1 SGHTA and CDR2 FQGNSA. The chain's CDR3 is CASSPYHNNEQFF.

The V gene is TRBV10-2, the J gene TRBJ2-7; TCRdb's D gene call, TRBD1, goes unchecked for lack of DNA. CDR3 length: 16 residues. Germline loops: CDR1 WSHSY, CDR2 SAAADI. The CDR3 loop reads CASSEVGGAVSYEQYF.

The CDR3 protein is CASSSPTDQETQYF. V gene TRBV27 combines with J gene TRBJ2-5; TCRdb reports TRBD2, a call that lacks DNA to check it against. The CDR3 loop spans 14 amino acids. From germline, CDR1 is MNHEY and CDR2 SMNVEV (reference sequence).

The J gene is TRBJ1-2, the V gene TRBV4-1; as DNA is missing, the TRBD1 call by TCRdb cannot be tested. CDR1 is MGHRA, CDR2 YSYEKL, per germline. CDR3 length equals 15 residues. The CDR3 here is CASSQPGGSSYGYTF.

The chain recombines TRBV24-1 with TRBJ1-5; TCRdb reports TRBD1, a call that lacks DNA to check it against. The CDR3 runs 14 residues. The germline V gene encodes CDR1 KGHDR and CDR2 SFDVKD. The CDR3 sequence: CATSDRDPNQPQHF.

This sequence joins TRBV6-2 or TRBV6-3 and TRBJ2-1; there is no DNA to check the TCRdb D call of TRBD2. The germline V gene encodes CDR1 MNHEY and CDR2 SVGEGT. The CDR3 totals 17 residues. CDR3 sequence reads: CASSTTSGRSVPNEQFF.

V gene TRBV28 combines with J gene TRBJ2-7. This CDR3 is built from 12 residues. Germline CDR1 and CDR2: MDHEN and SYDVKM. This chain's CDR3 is CASSLYLGLQYF. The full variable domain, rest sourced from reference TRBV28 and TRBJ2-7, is DVKVTQSSRYLVKRTGEKVFLECVQDMDHENMFWYRQDPGLGLRLIYFSYDVKMKEKGDIPEGYSVSREKKERFSLILESASTNQTSMYLCASSLYLGLQYFGPGTRLTVT.

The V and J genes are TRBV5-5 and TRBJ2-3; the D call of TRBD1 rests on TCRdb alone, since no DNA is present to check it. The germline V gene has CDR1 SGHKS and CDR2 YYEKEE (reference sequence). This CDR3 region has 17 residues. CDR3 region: CASSWTRTGGGTDTQYF.

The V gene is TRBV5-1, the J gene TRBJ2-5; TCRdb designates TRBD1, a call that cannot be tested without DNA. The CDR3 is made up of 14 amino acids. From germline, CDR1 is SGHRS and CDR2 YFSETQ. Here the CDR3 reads CASSLGTGFETQYF.

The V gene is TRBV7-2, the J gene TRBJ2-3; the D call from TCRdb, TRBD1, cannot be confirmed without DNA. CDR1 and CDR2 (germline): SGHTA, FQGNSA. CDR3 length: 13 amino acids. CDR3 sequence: CASSLGRGRAQYF.

The CDR3 protein is CAISESITSGVTDTQYF. This chain joins TRBV10-3 and TRBJ2-3; TCRdb picks TRBD2, but there is no DNA to check that call. This CDR3 has 17 amino acids. Germline V gives CDR1 ENHRY, CDR2 SYGVKD.

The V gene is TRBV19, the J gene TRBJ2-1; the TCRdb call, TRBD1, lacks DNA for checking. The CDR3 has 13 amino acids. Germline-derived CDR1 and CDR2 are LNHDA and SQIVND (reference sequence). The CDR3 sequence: CASSVIHRGEQFF.

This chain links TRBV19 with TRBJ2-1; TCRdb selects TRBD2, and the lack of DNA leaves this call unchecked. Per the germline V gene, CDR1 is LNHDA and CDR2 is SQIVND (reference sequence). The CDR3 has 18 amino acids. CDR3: CASSLGLAGGFSYNEQFF. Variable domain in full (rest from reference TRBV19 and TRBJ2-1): DGGITQSPKYLFRKEGQNVTLSCEQNLNHDAMYWYRQDPGQGLRLIYYSQIVNDFQKGDIAEGYSVSREKKESFPLTVTSAQKNPTAFYLCASSLGLAGGFSYNEQFFGPGTRLTVL.

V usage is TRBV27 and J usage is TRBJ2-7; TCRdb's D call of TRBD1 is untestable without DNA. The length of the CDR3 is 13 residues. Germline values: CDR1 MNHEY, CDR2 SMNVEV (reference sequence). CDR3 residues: CASTHRGGYEQYF.

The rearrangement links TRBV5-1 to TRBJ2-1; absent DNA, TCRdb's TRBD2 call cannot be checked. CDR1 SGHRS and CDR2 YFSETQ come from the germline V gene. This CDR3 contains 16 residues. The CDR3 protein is CASSLVIGTSPNEQFF.

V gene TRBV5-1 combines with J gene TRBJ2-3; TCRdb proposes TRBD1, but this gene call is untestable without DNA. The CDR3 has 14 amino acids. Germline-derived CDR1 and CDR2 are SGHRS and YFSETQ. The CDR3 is CASSRSLESDTQYF.

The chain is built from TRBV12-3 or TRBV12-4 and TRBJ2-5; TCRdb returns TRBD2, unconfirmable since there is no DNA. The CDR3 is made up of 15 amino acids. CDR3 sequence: CASSSRTPAGETQYF.